The entry below gives a single T cell receptor (beta chain) sequence along with its context. The entry originates in a study of T cells after yellow fever vaccination. The TCR cDNA carried a universal primer site and UMIs from 5'RACE template switching. From the 5' RACE reads, TCRdb called clonotypes with MiXCR, one entry per CDR3 protein. Here the sample spans about 320,000 distinct CDR3 sequences, approximately 4.5% being singletons. This sequence was found in a man in his late teens or twenties who received the YFV17D yellow fever vaccine. Sequencing was performed on PBMCs, taken 15 days after the yellow fever booster vaccination.

CDR3 protein: CAWNELGSYNEQFF. As DNA, the CDR3 is TGTGCCTGGAACGAACTAGGGTCCTACAATGAGCAGTTCTTC. The chain uses TRBV30 and TRBJ2-1; tentatively, D is TRBD2 (5 bases). Germline CDR1 reads GTSNPN; CDR2 reads SVGIG (reference sequence). Trimming removed 4 bases at V and 1 base at J, with 11 bases between. This CDR3 is built from 14 residues.